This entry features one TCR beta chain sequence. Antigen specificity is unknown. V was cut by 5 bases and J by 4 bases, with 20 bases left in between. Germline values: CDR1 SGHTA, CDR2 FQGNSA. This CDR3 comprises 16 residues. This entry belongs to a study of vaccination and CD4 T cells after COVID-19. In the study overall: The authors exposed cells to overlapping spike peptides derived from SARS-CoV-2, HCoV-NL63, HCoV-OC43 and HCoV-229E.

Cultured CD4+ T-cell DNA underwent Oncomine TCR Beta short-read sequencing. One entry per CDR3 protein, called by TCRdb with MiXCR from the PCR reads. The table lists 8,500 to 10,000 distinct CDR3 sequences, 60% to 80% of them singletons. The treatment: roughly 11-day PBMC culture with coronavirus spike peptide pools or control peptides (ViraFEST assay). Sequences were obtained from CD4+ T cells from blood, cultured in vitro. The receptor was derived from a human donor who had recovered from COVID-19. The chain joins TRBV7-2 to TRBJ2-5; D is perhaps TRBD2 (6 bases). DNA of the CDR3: TGTGCCAGCAGCCCACCCGGGCGGGGCCTCGGAGAGACCCAGTACTTC. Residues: CASSPPGRGLGETQYF.